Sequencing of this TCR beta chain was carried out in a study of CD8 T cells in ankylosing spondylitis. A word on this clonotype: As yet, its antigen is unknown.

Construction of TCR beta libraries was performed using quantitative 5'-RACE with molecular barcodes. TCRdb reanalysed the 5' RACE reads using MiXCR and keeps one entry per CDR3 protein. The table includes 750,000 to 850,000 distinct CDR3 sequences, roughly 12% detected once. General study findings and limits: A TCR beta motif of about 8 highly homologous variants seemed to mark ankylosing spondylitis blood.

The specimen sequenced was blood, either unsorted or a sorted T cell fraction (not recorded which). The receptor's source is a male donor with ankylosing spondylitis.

In DNA, the CDR3 is TGCGCCAGCAGCTTGGCCTTGTCTACCTACGAGCAGTACTTC. This codes for CASSLALSTYEQYF. This chain connects TRBV5-1 to TRBJ2-7; no reliable D call. CDR3 length: 14 residues. Germline V CDR1 and CDR2: SGHRS, YFSETQ. V lost 0 bases to trimming and J lost 2 bases, with 9 bases between them.